The source of this T cell receptor (beta chain) is a study of multiple sclerosis patients with progressive multifocal leukoencephalopathy. Repertoires were generated with immunoSEQ multiplex PCR, while TCRdb's copy carries only in-frame clones and drops some. The sample lists about 33,000 clones; roughly 87% were seen once. With 1 base removed from V and 6 bases from J, the gap between germline ends came to 9 bases. Germline CDR1 SEHNR, CDR2 FQNEAQ (reference sequence). The length of the CDR3 is 14 residues. Time point in this sample: time of PML onset. The chain links TRBV7-9 to TRBJ2-2; D is possibly TRBD2 (5 bases). Sequenced material: PBMCs, taken from a patient treated with natalizumab. The clonotype originates from a human donor with progressive multifocal leukoencephalopathy. In nucleotides, the CDR3 is TGTGCCAGCAGCTTAGGGGAGTTCCCCGGGGAGCTGTTTTTT. Translated, it gives CASSLGEFPGELFF.